A single sample gave rise to the 29 T cell receptor beta chains below, sequenced in a study of T cell repertoires in cytomegalovirus infection. TCRdb itself ran the reads through MiXCR, one entry per CDR3 protein. The data contain 110,000 to 150,000 distinct CDR3 sequences, under 8% of them singletons. The sequencing input was PBMCs. The receptors shown here come from a human donor in good health (CMV status not recorded). Some clones in this sample may be carry-over from other donors' samples.

This clonotype was counted between two and nine times. This rearrangement joins TRBV29-1 to TRBJ2-3; D not certain. Germline V CDR1 and CDR2: SQVTM, ANQGSEA. The CDR3 totals 13 residues. V lost 6 bases to trimming and J lost 1 base, with 11 bases between them. CDR3 residues: CSVRVDGTDTQYF. CDR3 nucleotides: TGCAGCGTCCGCGTTGACGGCACAGATACGCAGTATTTT.

This clonotype appeared a few times. The genes are TRBV20-1 and TRBJ2-7; D may be TRBD1 (6 bases). The V and J ends lost 0 bases and 4 bases respectively, with 13 bases between them. This CDR3 has 14 amino acids. Germline V gives CDR1 DFQATT, CDR2 SNEGSKA (reference sequence). CDR3 bases: TGCAGTGCTAGAGAGGGGGCCGGAGAATACGAGCAGTACTTC. This translates into CSAREGAGEYEQYF.

With regard to this clonotype: A much bigger clone sits one base away, suggesting this may be a read error. The chain carries TRBV2 and TRBJ1-1, with TRBD1 identical over 8 bases. This CDR3 has 13 amino acids. Germline CDR1 SNHLY, CDR2 FYNNEI. Unmatched junction bases numbered 2, after V lost 5 bases and J lost 3 bases. In DNA form, the CDR3 reads TGTGCCAGCAGTTACAGGGGGGACACTGAAGCTTTCTTT. This encodes CASSYRGDTEAFF.

This clonotype was recorded at least ten times. CDR3 residues: CSARRDLAGLLGGGETQYF. The CDR3 nucleotides read TGCAGTGCTAGAAGGGACTTGGCGGGACTACTTGGCGGGGGGGAGACCCAGTACTTC. J is TRBJ2-5 and V is TRBV20-1; 8 positions agree with TRBD2. The V and J ends lost 2 bases and 5 bases, in that order; junction bases with no gene match: 22. Germline CDR1 DFQATT, CDR2 SNEGSKA (reference sequence). CDR3 size: 19 residues.

Ten or more counts support this clonotype. This chain joins TRBV6-1 and TRBJ1-2; D unclear. The V and J ends lost 7 bases and 4 bases respectively, with 16 bases between them. Germline V lookup: CDR1 MNHNS, CDR2 SASEGT. This CDR3 has 14 residues. The CDR3 nucleotides read TGTGCCAGCAAACCTGGACGGGGAATCTATGGCTACACCTTC. Encoded protein: CASKPGRGIYGYTF.

This clonotype appeared many times. This chain connects TRBV6-2 or TRBV6-3 to TRBJ2-1; 7 bases align to TRBD2. CDR1 MNHEY and CDR2 SVGEGT come from the germline V gene. The length of the CDR3 is 17 residues. The junction had 8 bases not matched to a gene; V was cut back by 0 bases and J by 3 bases. The CDR3 sequence is CASSYSPPGGIYNEQFF. The CDR3, as DNA: TGTGCCAGCAGTTACTCACCCCCCGGGGGGATCTACAATGAGCAGTTCTTC.

The table lists this clonotype with many counts. The chain has TRBV12-3 or TRBV12-4 and TRBJ2-2, with 9 bases matching TRBD1. The CDR3 contains 15 residues. Unmatched junction bases numbered 3, after V lost 7 bases and J lost 0 bases. The CDR3 sequence is CASTRQGANTGELFF. CDR3 in DNA: TGTGCCAGCACTCGACAGGGGGCGAACACCGGGGAGCTGTTTTTT.

This chain joins TRBV2 and TRBJ2-1, with TRBD2 matching 11 bases. The CDR3 has 14 residues. V shed 4 bases, J shed 14 bases, and the junction held 10 bases outside the gene matches. Germline assignment: CDR1 SNHLY and CDR2 FYNNEI. The CDR3: CASSGWPSGGSEFF. The CDR3, as DNA: TGTGCCAGCAGTGGGTGGCCTAGCGGGGGGTCCGAGTTCTTC.

The V call is TRBV24-1, the J call TRBJ2-3; TRBD1 matches at 9 bases. With V trimmed by 3 bases and J by 5 bases, 8 bases remained unmatched. Germline-derived CDR1 and CDR2 are KGHDR and SFDVKD. This CDR3 region has 16 residues. CDR3 region: CATSDPGTGFGDTQYF. In DNA, the CDR3 is TGTGCCACCAGTGATCCCGGGACAGGGTTTGGAGATACGCAGTATTTT.

The chain employs TRBV28 and TRBJ1-2; unclear D gene. Germline V lookup: CDR1 MDHEN, CDR2 SYDVKM. CDR3 length equals 13 residues. Trimming pared 4 bases from V and 4 bases from J, leaving 10 bases between. The CDR3 nucleotides read TGTGCCAGCAGTTCCGGTGAGATCTATGGCTACACCTTC. Protein: CASSSGEIYGYTF.

This clonotype was counted at least ten times. This chain connects TRBV28 to TRBJ1-2; D gene ambiguous. The V gene lost 3 bases and the J gene lost 4 bases, with 6 bases spanning the gap. Germline-derived CDR1 and CDR2 are MDHEN and SYDVKM. The CDR3 is 12 residues long. CDR3 residues: CASSFESYGYTF. The CDR3, as DNA: TGTGCCAGCAGTTTCGAAAGCTATGGCTACACCTTC.

This clonotype was found a few times. The chain links TRBV6-5 to TRBJ1-5; D remains unclear. The CDR3 length is 13 residues. Germline-derived CDR1 and CDR2 are MNHEY and SVGAGI. Trimming removed 2 bases at V and 5 bases at J, with 7 bases between. CDR3 DNA sequence: TGTGCCAGCAGTTACGGAGCGGATCAGCCCCAGCATTTT. Residues: CASSYGADQPQHF.

This chain joins TRBV20-1 and TRBJ1-6; D call uncertain. This CDR3 has 12 amino acids. Deletions cut 5 bases from V and 10 bases from J, with 12 bases between. CDR1 is DFQATT and CDR2 is SNEGSKA in the germline V gene (reference sequence). The CDR3 bases are TGCAGTGCTGGCGGCGGTGGGTCACCCCTCCACTTT. The encoded protein is CSAGGGGSPLHF.

This clonotype was counted only a few times. The chain has TRBV12-3 or TRBV12-4 and TRBJ1-5; TRBD1 might be the D (5 bases). With 6 bases removed from V and 3 bases from J, the gap between germline ends came to 18 bases. The CDR3 consists of 16 residues. The chain's CDR3 is CASSGDRNLFNQPQHF. In nucleotides, the CDR3 is TGTGCCAGCAGCGGGGACCGAAACTTATTCAATCAGCCCCAGCATTTT.

This clonotype was picked up many times. For the CDR3, the DNA is TGCAGTGCTAGACAAGACACACAAGATACGCAGTATTTT. Protein: CSARQDTQDTQYF. This sequence joins TRBV20-1 and TRBJ2-3; D unclear. CDR3 length equals 13 residues. Germline CDR1 DFQATT, CDR2 SNEGSKA (reference sequence). Trimming removed 2 bases from V and 5 bases from J, with 11 bases in between.

V gene TRBV20-1 combines with J gene TRBJ1-1; 11 bases match TRBD1. Germline-derived CDR1 and CDR2 are DFQATT and SNEGSKA (reference sequence). Trimming took 3 bases from V and 7 from J; bases not matched to a gene: 4. CDR3 length: 13 residues. CDR3 sequence (DNA): TGCAGTGCTAGGGACAGGGGGCTTGGTGAAGCTTTCTTT. Its protein product is CSARDRGLGEAFF.

This clonotype has ten or more counts. V usage is TRBV7-3 and J usage is TRBJ2-1; TRBD2 aligns across 10 bases. The CDR3 covers 15 residues. The J segment lost 8 bases and the V segment lost 5 bases, leaving 9 bases of the junction unmatched. Germline V gives CDR1 SGHTA, CDR2 FQGTGA. DNA of the CDR3: TGTGCCAGCAGCCACCGCTCTAGCGGGGGCGATGAGCAGTTCTTC. Protein sequence: CASSHRSSGGDEQFF.

There are many counts of this clonotype. This chain joins TRBV28 and TRBJ2-1; TRBD2 matches at 8 bases. CDR3 length: 14 amino acids. Germline V gene data show CDR1 as MDHEN and CDR2 as SYDVKM. V trimming: 5 bases; J trimming: 7 bases; junction bases outside the gene matches: 7. Here the CDR3 reads CASSPPGGQNEQFF. CDR3 in DNA: TGTGCCAGCAGTCCGCCGGGGGGGCAGAATGAGCAGTTCTTC. The variable domain in full, with the rest retrieved from reference TRBV28 and TRBJ2-1, is DVKVTQSSRYLVKRTGEKVFLECVQDMDHENMFWYRQDPGLGLRLIYFSYDVKMKEKGDIPEGYSVSREKKERFSLILESASTNQTSMYLCASSPPGGQNEQFFGPGTRLTVL.

This clonotype was detected many times. The CDR3 loop reads CASGRGLGIEKLFF. DNA for the CDR3: TGTGCCAGCGGGCGAGGGCTAGGGATTGAAAAACTGTTTTTT. V and J are TRBV28 and TRBJ1-4, with D uncertain. This CDR3 is built from 14 residues. V was shortened by 8 bases and J by 7 bases, with 17 bases between the two germline ends. The germline gives CDR1 MDHEN, CDR2 SYDVKM. Combining the CDR3 with reference TRBV28 and TRBJ1-4 gives the whole variable domain DVKVTQSSRYLVKRTGEKVFLECVQDMDHENMFWYRQDPGLGLRLIYFSYDVKMKEKGDIPEGYSVSREKKERFSLILESASTNQTSMYLCASGRGLGIEKLFFGSGTQLSVL.

V and J are TRBV30 and TRBJ1-5; D gene uncertain. CDR1 GTSNPN and CDR2 SVGIG come from the germline V gene (reference sequence). V was pared by 1 base and J by 0 bases, with 13 bases between. CDR3 length: 16 residues. CDR3 protein: CAWSDGMGSSNQPQHF. The CDR3 bases are TGTGCCTGGAGTGATGGGATGGGATCTAGCAATCAGCCCCAGCATTTT.

Ten or more counts support this clonotype. V gene TRBV7-8 combines with J gene TRBJ1-2; no firm D call. Germline assignment: CDR1 SGHVS and CDR2 FQNEAQ. The CDR3 sequence is 13 residues long. V was cut by 0 bases and J by 4 bases, with 6 bases left in between. The CDR3 loop reads CASSLASSYGYTF. CDR3 in DNA: TGTGCCAGCAGCTTAGCATCCAGCTATGGCTACACCTTC.

The chain recombines TRBV2 with TRBJ2-7, with 9 bases aligning to TRBD1. The CDR3 spans 15 residues. Looked up from germline, CDR1 is SNHLY and CDR2 is FYNNEI. The V segment lost 6 bases and the J segment 3 bases; nucleotides outside the gene matches: 9. CDR3 residues: CASSPGQGRVYEQYF. The CDR3 DNA reads TGTGCCAGCAGCCCGGGACAGGGAAGAGTCTACGAGCAGTACTTC. Based on the CDR3 plus reference TRBV2 and TRBJ2-7, the full variable domain is EPEVTQTPSHQVTQMGQEVILRCVPISNHLYFYWYRQILGQKVEFLVSFYNNEISEKSEIFDDQFSVERPDGSNFTLKIRSTKLEDSAMYFCASSPGQGRVYEQYFGPGTRLTVT.

The chain joins TRBV29-1 to TRBJ2-7; no firm D call. This CDR3 has 11 amino acids. Germline V gene sequence: CDR1 SQVTM, CDR2 ANQGSEA. The DNA for the CDR3 is TGCAGTGTGACCGGGCGCTACGAGCAGTACTTC. This encodes CSVTGRYEQYF.

This clonotype has a handful of counts. The V and J genes are TRBV28 and TRBJ1-5; no clear D. Germline V gives CDR1 MDHEN, CDR2 SYDVKM. The CDR3 spans 15 residues. The V and J ends lost 7 bases and 4 bases respectively, with 17 bases between them. The CDR3 here is CASTTPTVMNQPQHF. The CDR3 region has the DNA TGTGCCAGCACCACCCCGACCGTAATGAATCAGCCCCAGCATTTT. Filled out from reference TRBV28 and TRBJ1-5, the complete variable domain reads DVKVTQSSRYLVKRTGEKVFLECVQDMDHENMFWYRQDPGLGLRLIYFSYDVKMKEKGDIPEGYSVSREKKERFSLILESASTNQTSMYLCASTTPTVMNQPQHFGDGTRLSIL.

This clonotype was observed a few times. CDR3 nucleotide sequence: TGTGCCAGCATCTTGGAGCGGGGACTAGCGGCGAACACCGGGGAGCTGTTTTTT. This translates into CASILERGLAANTGELFF. The rearrangement uses TRBV28 and TRBJ2-2; 11 bases line up with TRBD2. The CDR3 has 18 residues. Germline values: CDR1 MDHEN, CDR2 SYDVKM. V gave up 7 bases and J gave up 0 bases; unmatched junction bases: 10.

The V gene is TRBV28, the J gene TRBJ2-7; 8 nucleotides align to TRBD1. CDR1 is MDHEN, CDR2 SYDVKM, per germline. The CDR3 is made up of 13 amino acids. As DNA, the CDR3 is TGTGCAATCAGACAGGGGTCTACCTACGAGCAGTACTTC. This translates into CAIRQGSTYEQYF. The whole variable domain, filled in from reference TRBV28 and TRBJ2-7, reads DVKVTQSSRYLVKRTGEKVFLECVQDMDHENMFWYRQDPGLGLRLIYFSYDVKMKEKGDIPEGYSVSREKKERFSLILESASTNQTSMYLCAIRQGSTYEQYFGPGTRLTVT.

The sample holds many counts of this clonotype. CDR3 coding DNA: TGTGCCAGCAGCTTATCCCTGTCAGGCAATCAGCCCCAGCATTTT. Its translation: CASSLSLSGNQPQHF. The rearrangement joins TRBV7-2 to TRBJ1-5; no firm D call. Germline V lookup: CDR1 SGHTA, CDR2 FQGNSA. V was clipped by 2 bases and J by 2 bases, with 10 bases between them. The CDR3 sequence is 15 residues long.

This clonotype was counted at least ten times. V is TRBV20-1 and J is TRBJ2-1, with 9 bases identical to TRBD2. V lost 3 bases, J lost 0 bases, and 6 bases stayed unmatched. Germline assignment: CDR1 DFQATT and CDR2 SNEGSKA (reference sequence). This CDR3 is 16 amino acids long. The CDR3 sequence: CSASGASGVSYNEQFF. CDR3 nucleotide sequence: TGCAGTGCTAGTGGGGCTAGCGGGGTCTCCTACAATGAGCAGTTCTTC.

In regard to this clonotype: A much larger clone lies a single base off, so this may be a read error. This chain connects TRBV7-9 to TRBJ1-2; D ambiguous. Germline CDR1 is SEHNR and CDR2 is FQNEAQ (reference sequence). The CDR3 runs 14 residues. The CDR3: CASSLGAGNYGCTF. The CDR3, as DNA: TGTGCCAGCAGCTTAGGGGCTGGAAATTATGGCTGCACCTTC.